A selection of T cell receptor beta chains follows, all from one sample in a study of blood T cell repertoires in COVID-19. Libraries were prepared by immunoSEQ multiplex PCR; TCRdb keeps only in-frame clonotypes and omits some of them. The data hold around 85,000 clones, with nearly 90% observed a single time. Sample: peripheral blood. Receptor source: a woman over 75 with active or convalescent COVID-19. The CDR3 runs from the conserved cysteine through the conserved F or W. D genes are given only for firm matches. A clone size is listed for some rows: how often the clone was seen (once, few, many), or a class if it is expanded.

CDR3 protein,CDR3 DNA,D gene,V gene,clone size,CDR3 length,J gene
CASSLRGGGNTEAFF,TGTGCCAGCAGTTTAAGGGGCGGTGGAAACACTGAAGCTTTCTTT,-,TRBV28,-,15,TRBJ1-1
CASRETGTGGNSPLHF,TGTGCCAGCAGAGAGACCGGGACAGGTGGAAATTCACCCCTCCACTTT,TRBD1,TRBV27,-,16,TRBJ1-6
CASSADRVRSDIQYF,TGTGCCAGCAGCGCAGACAGGGTGAGGAGTGACATTCAGTACTTC,TRBD1,TRBV5-4,-,15,TRBJ2-4
CASSLALSGVAGNTIYF,TGTGCCAGCAGCTTAGCCTTATCCGGGGTCGCTGGAAACACCATATATTTT,-,TRBV11-2,-,17,TRBJ1-3
CASSRGDREYEQYF,TGCGCCAGCAGCCGAGGGGACAGAGAATACGAGCAGTACTTC,TRBD1,TRBV4-3,-,14,TRBJ2-7
CAIKGTENSGYTF,TGTGCCATCAAGGGGACAGAAAATTCTGGCTACACCTTC,TRBD1,TRBV10-3,-,13,TRBJ1-2
CASSLYLRTEAFF,TGTGCCAGCAGTTTATATCTGAGAACTGAAGCTTTCTTT,-,TRBV28,-,13,TRBJ1-1
CATSATQAAGYTF,TGTGCCACCAGTGCCACACAGGCGGCAGGCTACACCTTC,-,TRBV24-1,-,13,TRBJ1-2
CASSGTSGNRGTQYF,TGTGCCAGCAGCGGGACTAGCGGGAACAGGGGTACGCAGTATTTT,TRBD2,TRBV7-2,few,15,TRBJ2-3
CASSLGSGTSYNEQFF,TGCGCCAGCAGCTTAGGTAGCGGGACCTCCTACAATGAGCAGTTCTTC,TRBD2,TRBV5-1,-,16,TRBJ2-1
CASSSRQGGIGSPLHF,TGTGCCAGCAGCTCCCGACAGGGTGGTATAGGTTCACCCCTCCACTTT,TRBD1,TRBV7-6,-,16,TRBJ1-6
CASSYLTGSAKNIQYF,TGTGCCAGCAGTTACCTTACAGGGTCAGCCAAAAACATTCAGTACTTC,-,TRBV6-2/TRBV6-3,-,16,TRBJ2-4
CASSEAGGLHQPQHF,TGTGCCAGCAGTGAGGCAGGGGGCCTCCATCAGCCCCAGCATTTT,TRBD1,TRBV6-1,-,15,TRBJ1-5
CASSIGQGGVGYTF,TGCGCCAGCAGCATTGGACAGGGAGGAGTTGGCTACACCTTC,TRBD1,TRBV5-1,-,14,TRBJ1-2
CASTILDRDYGYTF,TGTGCCAGCACCATATTAGACAGGGACTATGGCTACACCTTC,TRBD1,TRBV9,-,14,TRBJ1-2
CASSAGTSRNTGELFF,TGTGCCAGCAGCGCCGGGACTAGCCGGAACACCGGGGAGCTGTTTTTT,TRBD2,TRBV5-4,-,16,TRBJ2-2
CASSSPPGLGAYEQYF,TGTGCCAGCAGTTCCCCACCGGGACTAGGGGCCTACGAGCAGTACTTC,TRBD2,TRBV6-5,-,16,TRBJ2-7
CASSLNPQGTDTQYF,TGTGCCAGCAGCTTAAATCCCCAGGGCACAGATACGCAGTATTTT,-,TRBV7-3,-,15,TRBJ2-3
CASSVVQGNTEAFF,TGTGCCAGCAGCGTAGTACAGGGAAACACTGAAGCTTTCTTT,-,TRBV9,-,14,TRBJ1-1
CSAQEMNTEAFF,TGCAGCGCTCAGGAAATGAACACTGAAGCTTTCTTT,-,TRBV29-1,-,12,TRBJ1-1
CASSLWVPGQRSYEQYF,TGTGCCAGCAGTTTATGGGTACCGGGACAGCGATCCTACGAGCAGTACTTC,TRBD1,TRBV28,-,17,TRBJ2-7
CASRDNYNEQFF,TGCGCCAGCCGGGACAATTACAATGAGCAGTTCTTC,-,TRBV5-1,-,12,TRBJ2-1
CASRTGANQPQHF,TGTGCCAGCAGAACAGGGGCGAATCAGCCCCAGCATTTT,TRBD1,TRBV12-3/TRBV12-4,-,13,TRBJ1-5
CASSWGDDRGLTGVQYF,TGCGCCAGCAGCTGGGGGGACGACAGGGGTCTGACCGGCGTGCAGTACTTC,TRBD1,TRBV5-1,-,17,TRBJ2-7
CASSLAKTDTQYF,TGTGCCAGCAGCTTAGCGAAGACAGATACGCAGTATTTT,-,TRBV7-3,-,13,TRBJ2-3
CASSFRSSNQPQHF,TGTGCCAGCAGCTTCCGAAGCTCCAATCAGCCCCAGCATTTT,-,TRBV7-2,-,14,TRBJ1-5
CASSADSRYGYTF,TGTGCCAGCAGCGCTGACAGTAGATATGGCTACACCTTC,-,TRBV7-2,-,13,TRBJ1-2
CASSELGLGQGGNEQFF,TGCGCCAGCAGCGAGCTTGGGTTAGGACAGGGAGGAAATGAGCAGTTCTTC,TRBD1,TRBV5-1,-,17,TRBJ2-1
CASSLSTGSYEQYF,TGTGCCAGCAGCTTAAGTACGGGCTCCTACGAGCAGTACTTC,-,TRBV7-8,-,14,TRBJ2-7
CASSFQGPPDTQYF,TGCGCCAGCAGCTTCCAGGGTCCTCCAGATACGCAGTATTTT,-,TRBV5-1,-,14,TRBJ2-3
CASSLGQHNEKLFF,TGTGCCAGCAGTTTAGGACAGCATAATGAAAAACTGTTTTTT,-,TRBV28,-,14,TRBJ1-4
CSVDGDRFYGYTF,TGCAGCGTTGACGGGGACAGGTTCTATGGCTACACCTTC,TRBD1,TRBV29-1,-,13,TRBJ1-2
CASSGLSPLHF,TGTGCCAGCTCAGGGCTTTCACCCCTCCACTTT,-,TRBV28,-,11,TRBJ1-6
CASSLALAGGRASNQPQHF,TGTGCCAGCAGCTTAGCACTGGCAGGGGGTAGAGCGAGCAATCAGCCCCAGCATTTT,TRBD1,TRBV7-2,-,19,TRBJ1-5
CATPAGEILAGNTIYF,TGTGCCACCCCGGCAGGGGAAATTCTTGCTGGAAACACCATATATTTT,-,TRBV7-9,-,16,TRBJ1-3
CASSTGTAGRNQPQHF,TGTGCCAGTAGCACCGGGACAGCAGGTCGCAATCAGCCCCAGCATTTT,TRBD1,TRBV19,-,16,TRBJ1-5
CASSQDRAGKLFF,TGTGCCAGCAGCCAAGACAGGGCAGGAAAACTGTTTTTT,-,TRBV3-1/TRBV3-2,-,13,TRBJ1-4
CASSSPSRRGHLYGYTF,TGTGCCAGCAGCTCGCCCAGTAGGAGGGGGCACCTATATGGCTACACCTTC,TRBD1,TRBV7-2,-,17,TRBJ1-2
CSAARVTEAFF,TGCAGTGCCGCGAGGGTCACTGAAGCTTTCTTT,-,TRBV20-1,once,11,TRBJ1-1
CASSKRELETQYF,TGTGCCAGCAGTAAACGGGAGCTAGAGACCCAGTACTTC,-,TRBV27,-,13,TRBJ2-5